This is a list of T cell receptor beta chains from one sample in a study of T cell clonotyping in hematopoietic cell transplantation. Libraries were prepared by immunoSEQ multiplex PCR; TCRdb keeps only in-frame clonotypes and omits some of them. The sample has about 76,000 clones; about 96% are singletons. Sequences were derived from peripheral blood mononuclear cells, sampled before stem cell transplant. The receptors shown here come from a woman aged 45 to 65 with acute myeloid leukemia. Some clones in this sample may be carry-over from other donors' samples. Each CDR3 is given with its conserved first and last residue. The D gene is left open where the match is weak. Only some rows state a clone size, as once, few, many or a class for expanded clones.

size	V	D	J	DNA	CDR3
.	TRBV14	TRBD2	TRBJ2-3	TGTGCCAGCAGCCGAAATCGACTAGCGGGGGATTTATCAGATACGCAGTATTTT	CASSRNRLAGDLSDTQYF
.	TRBV6-5	.	TRBJ1-1	TGTGCCAGCAGTTTAAATGGGGGCAGGGCTGAAGCTTTCTTT	CASSLNGGRAEAFF
.	TRBV11-2	.	TRBJ2-1	TGTGCCAGCAGCTTAGGGCTCACGGGATCATCTTACAATGAGCAGTTCTTC	CASSLGLTGSSYNEQFF
.	TRBV25-1	.	TRBJ1-1	TGTGCCAGCAAGGGGGGAGGTCAGGAAGCTTTCTTT	CASKGGGQEAFF
.	TRBV14	.	TRBJ1-1	TGTGCCAGCAGCCGAATAACGACCGATTACACTGAAGCTTTCTTT	CASSRITTDYTEAFF
.	TRBV19	.	TRBJ1-1	TGTGCCAGTAGTATCCTGGGGAACACTGAAGCTTTCTTT	CASSILGNTEAFF
.	TRBV28	.	TRBJ1-2	TGTGCCAGCAGACAACTTGACAGCTATGGCTACACCTTC	CASRQLDSYGYTF
.	TRBV30	.	TRBJ1-2	TGTGCCTGGAGCCCTACAGCTAACTATGGCTACACCTTC	CAWSPTANYGYTF
.	TRBV28	.	TRBJ2-5	TGTGCCAGCACCAGGTTGCTAGGCCAAGATTCCCAGTACTTC	CASTRLLGQDSQYF
.	TRBV11-2	TRBD2	TRBJ2-7	TGTGCCAGCAGCTTAGGGGGACTAGCGGGAGGTACTAGCTACGAGCAGTACTTC	CASSLGGLAGGTSYEQYF
.	TRBV6-1	.	TRBJ2-7	TGTGCCAGGTCCTACGAGCAGTACTTC	CARSYEQYF
.	TRBV9	.	TRBJ2-1	TGTGCCAGCAGCGTAGATCCCCCCAATGAGCAGTTCTTC	CASSVDPPNEQFF
.	TRBV30	.	TRBJ2-7	TGTGCCTGGAGCGCTCGTCGGGGGCTCTACGAGCAGTACTTC	CAWSARRGLYEQYF
.	TRBV28	.	TRBJ1-2	TGTGCCAGCAGTTTACTAGGCCAGGGTCTTTATGGCTACACCTTC	CASSLLGQGLYGYTF
.	TRBV6-1	.	TRBJ2-3	TGTGCCAGCAGTGATAGCGGCTCTAGCACAGATACGCAGTATTTT	CASSDSGSSTDTQYF
.	TRBV13	.	TRBJ1-5	TGTGCCAGCAGCTTAAGCAATCAGCCCCAGCATTTT	CASSLSNQPQHF
.	TRBV2	.	TRBJ1-6	TGTGCCAGCAGTGAAGCACACGAGAATTCACCCCTCCACTTT	CASSEAHENSPLHF
.	TRBV5-4	TRBD1	TRBJ1-2	TGTGCCAGCAGCGAGGACAGGAACTATGGCTACACCTTC	CASSEDRNYGYTF
once	TRBV30	.	TRBJ1-3	TGTGCCTGGGGGCACCAACCTGGAAACACCATATATTTT	CAWGHQPGNTIYF
.	TRBV5-1	.	TRBJ2-1	TGCGCCAGCAGCTTGGCCCCAGGACAGAGCTACAATGAGCAGTTCTTC	CASSLAPGQSYNEQFF
.	TRBV30	.	TRBJ1-5	TGTGCCTGGAGTTCCACCGCGAGGAGGGCTCAGCCCCAGCATTTT	CAWSSTARRAQPQHF
.	TRBV28	.	TRBJ2-7	TGTGCCAGCAGTTCCGCTAGCGAAAAACGATACGAGCAGTACTTC	CASSSASEKRYEQYF
.	TRBV19	TRBD1	TRBJ1-2	TGTGCCAGTAGTACCCCTAGACAGGGGTCTAACTATGGCTACACCTTC	CASSTPRQGSNYGYTF
.	TRBV27	.	TRBJ1-1	TGTGCCAGCAGTCCCACTGAAGCTTTCTTT	CASSPTEAFF
.	TRBV27	TRBD2	TRBJ2-1	TGTGCCAGCAGCAGGACTAGCGGGGGGGCTAGGAATGAGCAGTTCTTC	CASSRTSGGARNEQFF
.	TRBV4-1	.	TRBJ1-2	TGCGCCAGCAGCCAAGATTTTTACTATGGCTACACCTTC	CASSQDFYYGYTF
.	TRBV19	TRBD1	TRBJ1-2	TGTGCCAGTACCCGAACGACAGGGGTCTATGGCTACACCTTC	CASTRTTGVYGYTF
.	TRBV28	.	TRBJ1-1	TGTGCCACCTTAGACGGCGGGGCGATGAACACTGAAGCTTTCTTT	CATLDGGAMNTEAFF
.	TRBV7-9	.	TRBJ1-6	TGTGCCAGCAGCCTAGAGGGGAACAGGGATAATTCACCCCTCCACTTT	CASSLEGNRDNSPLHF